This TCR beta chain was recorded in a study of control samples from healthy donors and cancer patients. This clone was found once. Method: immunoSEQ multiplex PCR; TCRdb's copy keeps in-frame clones and lacks some. The sample carries 90,000 or so clones, 85% to 90% recorded once. Trimming at V came to 5 bases and at J to 9 bases, leaving 10 bases not matched to a gene. Germline lookup yields CDR1 MNHEY and CDR2 SVGEGT. This CDR3 region has 16 residues. What was sequenced was blood. The origin of this receptor is a woman in her fifties or sixties in good health. V usage is TRBV6-2 or TRBV6-3 and J usage is TRBJ2-1; TRBD2 aligns across 13 bases. In DNA form, the CDR3 reads TGTGCCAGCAGTCGCTCGAGGACTAGCGGGAGCAGTGAGCAGTTCTTC. Translating it yields CASSRSRTSGSSEQFF.